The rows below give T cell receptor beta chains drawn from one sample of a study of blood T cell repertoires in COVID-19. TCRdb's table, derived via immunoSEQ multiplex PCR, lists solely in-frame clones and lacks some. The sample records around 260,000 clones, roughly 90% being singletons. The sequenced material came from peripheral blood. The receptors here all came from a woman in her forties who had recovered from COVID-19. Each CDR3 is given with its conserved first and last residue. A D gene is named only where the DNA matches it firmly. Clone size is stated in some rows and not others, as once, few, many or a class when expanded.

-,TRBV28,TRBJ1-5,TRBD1,CASSLEEGDRGHRNQPQHF,TGTGCCAGCAGTTTAGAAGAGGGGGACAGGGGGCACCGCAATCAGCCCCAGCATTTT
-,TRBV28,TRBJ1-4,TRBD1,CASSLRDRDNEKLFF,TGTGCCAGCAGCCTCCGGGACAGGGATAATGAAAAACTGTTTTTT
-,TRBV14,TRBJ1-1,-,CASSPQRLNTEAFF,TGTGCCAGCAGCCCCCAGAGGCTGAACACTGAAGCTTTCTTT
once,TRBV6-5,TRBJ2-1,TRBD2,CASSYSMGLGVGQFF,TGTGCCAGCAGTTACTCGATGGGACTAGGAGTTGGGCAGTTCTTC
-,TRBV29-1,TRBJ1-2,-,CSVEHRNYGYTF,TGCAGCGTTGAGCACAGGAACTATGGCTACACCTTC
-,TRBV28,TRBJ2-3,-,CASRLTRDTQYF,TGTGCCAGCAGATTAACCAGAGATACGCAGTATTTT
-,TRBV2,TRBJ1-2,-,CASSGSGKESGYTF,TGTGCCAGCAGTGGTTCAGGGAAGGAAAGTGGCTACACCTTC
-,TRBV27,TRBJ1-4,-,CASSFRAGRSATNEKLFF,TGTGCCAGCAGTTTCCGGGCCGGGAGGTCCGCAACTAATGAAAAACTGTTTTTT
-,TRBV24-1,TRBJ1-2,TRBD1,CATSGGQNYGYTF,TGTGCCACCAGTGGGGGACAGAACTATGGCTACACCTTC
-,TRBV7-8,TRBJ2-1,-,CASRLGGYNEQFF,TGTGCCAGCAGGTTGGGGGGTTACAATGAGCAGTTCTTC
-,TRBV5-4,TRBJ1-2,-,CASSYLTNNYGYTF,TGTGCCAGCAGCTACCTGACAAATAACTATGGCTACACCTTC
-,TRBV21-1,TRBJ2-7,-,CASSKGWGKRGYEQYF,TGTGCCAGCAGCAAAGGATGGGGGAAGCGGGGTTACGAGCAGTACTTC
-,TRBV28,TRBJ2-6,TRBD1,CASCSPGQGAGANVLTF,TGTGCCAGCTGCTCGCCGGGACAGGGTGCTGGGGCCAACGTCCTGACTTTC
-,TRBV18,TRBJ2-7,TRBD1,CASSQGTGVIFEQYF,TGTGCCAGCTCACAAGGGACAGGGGTGATCTTCGAGCAGTACTTC
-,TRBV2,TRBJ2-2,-,CASSDSLGRTGELFF,TGTGCCAGCAGTGATAGCTTGGGTCGGACCGGGGAGCTGTTTTTT
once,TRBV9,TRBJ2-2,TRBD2,CASSGQPGLAGVGGELFF,TGTGCCAGCAGCGGACAACCAGGACTAGCGGGAGTCGGCGGGGAGCTGTTTTTT
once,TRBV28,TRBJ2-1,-,CASSRGTAINNEQFF,TGTGCCAGCAGCCGGGGGACAGCAATAAACAATGAGCAGTTCTTC
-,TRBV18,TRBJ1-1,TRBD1,CASSPGQGAWYTEAFF,TGTGCCAGCTCACCGGGACAGGGGGCCTGGTACACTGAAGCTTTCTTT
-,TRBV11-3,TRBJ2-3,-,CASSARSATDTQYF,TGTGCCAGCAGCGCGAGGTCAGCAACAGATACGCAGTATTTT
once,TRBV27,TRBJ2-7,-,CASSLVAGSEQYF,TGTGCCAGCAGTCTGGTCGCAGGGTCCGAGCAGTACTTC
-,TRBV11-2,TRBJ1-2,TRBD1,CASSPGGTVGYTF,TGTGCCAGCAGCCCGGGGGGGACAGTTGGCTACACCTTC
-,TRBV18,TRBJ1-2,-,CASSPERTDNYGYTF,TGTGCCAGCTCACCGGAAAGGACAGATAACTATGGCTACACCTTC
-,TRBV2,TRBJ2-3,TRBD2,CASSAMTSGGTDTQYF,TGTGCCAGCAGTGCGATGACTAGCGGAGGCACAGATACGCAGTATTTT
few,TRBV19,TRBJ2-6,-,CASSRQEISGANVLTF,TGTGCCAGTAGTAGACAGGAAATATCTGGGGCCAACGTCCTGACTTTC
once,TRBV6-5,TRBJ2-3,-,CASSLQRAGTQYF,TGTGCCAGCAGTTTACAGAGGGCGGGTACGCAGTATTTT
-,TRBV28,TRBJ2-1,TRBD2,CASSTSGSFYNEQFF,TGTGCCAGCAGCACTAGCGGGAGTTTCTACAATGAGCAGTTCTTC
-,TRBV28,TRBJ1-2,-,CASRRESYGYTF,TGTGCCAGCAGACGAGAATCCTATGGCTACACCTTC
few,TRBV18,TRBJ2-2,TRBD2,CASSTRTSGRTNTGELFF,TGTGCCAGCTCAACGAGGACTAGCGGGAGGACGAACACCGGGGAGCTGTTTTTT
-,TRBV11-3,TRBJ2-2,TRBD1,CASSVGDRGSIGELFF,TGTGCCAGCAGCGTAGGGGACAGGGGGAGTATCGGGGAGCTGTTTTTT
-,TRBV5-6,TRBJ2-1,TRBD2,CASSWRLAGGPGQYNEQFF,TGTGCCAGCAGCTGGCGACTAGCGGGAGGGCCGGGTCAATACAATGAGCAGTTCTTC
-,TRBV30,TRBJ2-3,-,CAWTLLGGAGDTQYF,TGTGCCTGGACCCTATTAGGAGGGGCTGGAGATACGCAGTATTTT
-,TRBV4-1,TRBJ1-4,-,CASSQVGATRTNEKLFF,TGCGCCAGCAGCCAAGTAGGGGCAACGCGCACTAATGAAAAACTGTTTTTT
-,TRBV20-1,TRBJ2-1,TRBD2,CSASAPGLAGGIYSYNEQFF,TGCAGTGCTAGTGCGCCGGGACTAGCGGGAGGCATCTACTCCTACAATGAGCAGTTCTTC
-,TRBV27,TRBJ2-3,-,CASSSPGESTDTQYF,TGTGCCAGCAGTTCCCCGGGGGAGAGCACAGATACGCAGTATTTT
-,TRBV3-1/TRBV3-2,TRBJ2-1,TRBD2,CASSPGLAGNEQFF,TGTGCCAGCAGCCCCGGACTAGCGGGCAATGAGCAGTTCTTC
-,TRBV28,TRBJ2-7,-,CASISSPSYEQYF,TGTGCCAGCATTAGTTCACCCTCCTACGAGCAGTACTTC
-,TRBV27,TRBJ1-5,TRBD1,CASSLGDRNQPQHF,TGTGCCAGCAGTCTGGGGGACAGGAATCAGCCCCAGCATTTT
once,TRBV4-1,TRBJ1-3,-,CASSRGGGNTIYF,TGCGCCAGCAGCCGTGGAGGGGGAAACACCATATATTTT
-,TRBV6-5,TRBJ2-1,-,CASSYSSPYYNEQFF,TGTGCCAGCAGTTACTCTTCCCCTTACTACAATGAGCAGTTCTTC
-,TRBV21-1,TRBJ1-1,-,CAIRNRDREAFF,TGTGCCATCCGGAACCGGGACAGGGAAGCTTTCTTT
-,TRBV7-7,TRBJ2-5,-,CASSPGLQETQYF,TGTGCCAGCAGCCCGGGGTTACAAGAGACCCAGTACTTC
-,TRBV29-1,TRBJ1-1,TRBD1,CSVEDETGWNTEAFF,TGCAGCGTTGAAGACGAGACAGGGTGGAACACTGAAGCTTTCTTT
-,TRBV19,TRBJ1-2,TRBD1,CASDGQGQHGYTF,TGTGCCAGTGATGGCCAGGGACAGCATGGCTACACCTTC
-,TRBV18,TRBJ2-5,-,CASSLSEGGQETQYF,TGTGCCAGCTCACTTTCCGAAGGGGGCCAAGAGACCCAGTACTTC
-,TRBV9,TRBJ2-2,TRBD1,CASSGGQGNTGELFF,TGTGCCAGCAGCGGGGGACAGGGTAACACCGGGGAGCTGTTTTTT
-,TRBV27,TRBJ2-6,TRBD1,CASSRPGTGAGANVLTF,TGTGCCAGCAGTCGACCGGGGACAGGGGCTGGGGCCAACGTCCTGACTTTC
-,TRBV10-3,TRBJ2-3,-,CAISESLANTGEDTQYF,TGTGCCATCAGTGAGTCGCTTGCGAACACGGGGGAAGATACGCAGTATTTT
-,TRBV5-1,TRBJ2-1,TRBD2,CASSLGLAGEIDNEQFF,TGCGCCAGCAGCTTGGGACTAGCGGGAGAGATCGACAATGAGCAGTTCTTC
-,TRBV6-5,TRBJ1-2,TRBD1,CASRGQGAGGYTF,TGTGCCAGTAGGGGACAGGGAGCGGGTGGCTACACCTTC
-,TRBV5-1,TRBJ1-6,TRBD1,CASSADRGFRSPLHF,TGCGCCAGCAGCGCGGACAGGGGGTTTAGGTCACCTCTCCACTTT
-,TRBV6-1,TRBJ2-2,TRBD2,CASSGRAGGPSTGELFF,TGTGCCAGCAGTGGTCGAGCGGGAGGGCCCTCCACCGGGGAGCTGTTTTTT
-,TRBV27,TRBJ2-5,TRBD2,CASSLGREGRETQYF,TGTGCCAGCTCACTGGGGCGGGAGGGCCGTGAGACCCAGTACTTC
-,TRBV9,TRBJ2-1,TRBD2,CASSSGTSGSPPYNEQFF,TGTGCCAGCAGCTCCGGGACTAGCGGTTCCCCCCCCTACAATGAGCAGTTCTTC
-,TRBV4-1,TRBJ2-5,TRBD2,CASSQGGLAGVETQYF,TGCGCCAGCAGCCAAGGGGGACTAGCGGGAGTTGAGACCCAGTACTTC
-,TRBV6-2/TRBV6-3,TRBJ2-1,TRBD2,CASSPSSGRGLYNEQFF,TGTGCCAGCAGTCCCAGTAGCGGGAGGGGCCTCTACAATGAGCAGTTCTTC
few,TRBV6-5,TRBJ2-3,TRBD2,CASSRLAGGRYTQYF,TGTGCCAGCAGCCGACTAGCGGGAGGGCGATATACGCAGTATTTT
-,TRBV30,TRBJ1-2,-,CAWSQGTTNYGYTF,TGTGCCTGGAGCCAGGGTACGACTAACTATGGCTACACCTTC